One sample yielded the 13 T cell receptor beta chains listed below, sequenced in a study of T cells after yellow fever vaccination. TCRdb called the 5' RACE reads again in MiXCR, with one record for every CDR3 protein. The table lists 150,000 or so distinct CDR3 sequences, 6.6% of them singletons, with approximately 0.64% in the top ten. The sample here was CD4+ T cells sorted from PBMCs, taken 10 days after the yellow fever booster vaccination. The receptors stem from a man younger than 40 who received the YFV17D yellow fever vaccine.

This clonotype was recorded at least ten times. The rearrangement joins TRBV11-2 to TRBJ2-7, with 7 bases aligning to TRBD2. The ends lost 1 base at V and 4 bases at J; junction bases unmatched: 16. Germline CDR1 is SGHAT and CDR2 is FQNNGV. The CDR3 covers 18 residues. CDR3 nucleotides: TGTGCCAGCAGCTTAGGTTCTAGCGGAGCAGGCTTAGGATACGAGCAGTACTTC. It translates to CASSLGSSGAGLGYEQYF.

This clonotype has a count of ten or more. This chain joins TRBV6-5 and TRBJ2-4; 7 bases map to TRBD2. From germline, CDR1 is MNHEY and CDR2 SVGAGI. After removal of 0 bases from V and 3 bases from J, the junction contained 5 bases not matched to a gene. This CDR3 has 16 amino acids. CDR3 nucleotides: TGTGCCAGCAGTTACTCAATCACGGGGGGCAAAAACATTCAGTACTTC. It yields the protein CASSYSITGGKNIQYF.

This clonotype occurred many times. The CDR3: CSVDRLGVTQYF. The CDR3 DNA reads TGCAGCGTTGATCGTCTAGGGGTGACCCAGTACTTC. V and J are TRBV29-1 and TRBJ2-5; TRBD1 is a possible D gene (5 bases). The length of the CDR3 is 12 residues. Trimming shortened V by 3 bases and J by 7 bases, and 12 bases separated the two germline ends. CDR1 is SQVTM and CDR2 is ANQGSEA in the germline V gene.

J is TRBJ2-5 and V is TRBV7-6, with no clear D. Trimming cost V 1 base and J 5 bases, with 11 bases left between them. The CDR3 runs to 14 residues. Germline loops: CDR1 SGHVS, CDR2 FNYEAQ. The CDR3 DNA reads TGTGCCAGCAGCTTAGGGCCAGCGATCGAGACCCAGTACTTC. Translation gives CASSLGPAIETQYF.

There are many counts of this clonotype. The gene calls are TRBV29-1 and TRBJ2-5; 10 nucleotides agree with TRBD2. The CDR3 is 13 residues long. V lost 5 bases, J lost 7 bases, and 7 bases stayed unmatched. Germline CDR1 reads SQVTM; CDR2 reads ANQGSEA. The CDR3 sequence: CSVSLAGEGTQYF. The CDR3 bases are TGCAGCGTTTCCCTAGCGGGAGAGGGGACCCAGTACTTC.

This clonotype was found many times. The chain combines TRBV14 with TRBJ2-3; the match to TRBD2 covers 14 bases. V gave up 4 bases and J gave up 0 bases; unmatched junction bases: 15. Germline values: CDR1 SGHDN, CDR2 FVKESK. The CDR3 extends over 21 amino acids. The chain's CDR3 is CASSPGWTGLAGGMSTDTQYF. The CDR3 DNA is TGTGCCAGCAGCCCTGGCTGGACAGGACTAGCGGGAGGCATGAGCACAGATACGCAGTATTTT.

There are a few counts of this clonotype. J is TRBJ2-7 and V is TRBV6-6; 9 bases fit TRBD1. This CDR3 has 12 residues. Germline CDR1 MNHNY, CDR2 SVGAGI (reference sequence). The junction had 0 bases not matched to a gene; V was cut back by 4 bases and J by 5 bases. CDR3 sequence reads: CASSWTGDEQYF. CDR3 in DNA: TGTGCCAGCAGTTGGACAGGGGACGAGCAGTACTTC.

The chain joins TRBV11-2 to TRBJ2-1, with TRBD1 identical over 9 bases. CDR1 SGHAT and CDR2 FQNNGV come from the germline V gene. This CDR3 comprises 13 residues. Trimming took 5 bases from V and 7 from J; bases not matched to a gene: 3. The CDR3 protein is CASSPDRGNEQFF. The CDR3 bases are TGTGCCAGCAGCCCGGACAGGGGAAATGAGCAGTTCTTC.

At least ten counts were recorded for this clonotype. The chain couples TRBV7-2 to TRBJ2-3; D remains ambiguous. The CDR3 is 14 amino acids. Trimming stripped 1 base from V and 2 bases from J, with 7 bases between. Germline V CDR1 and CDR2: SGHTA, FQGNSA. The CDR3 sequence is CASSLVQLTDTQYF. DNA of the CDR3: TGTGCCAGCAGCTTAGTTCAACTCACAGATACGCAGTATTTT.

The V call is TRBV2, the J call TRBJ2-5; maybe TRBD1 (6 bases). V lost 4 bases to trimming and J lost 3 bases, with 12 bases between them. This CDR3 comprises 14 residues. Germline V gene data show CDR1 as SNHLY and CDR2 as FYNNEI. Here the CDR3 DNA reads TGTGCCAGCAGTGCCGATCGGACAGAAGAGACCCAGTACTTC. This codes for CASSADRTEETQYF. Full variable domain (remainder filled in from reference TRBV2 and TRBJ2-5): EPEVTQTPSHQVTQMGQEVILRCVPISNHLYFYWYRQILGQKVEFLVSFYNNEISEKSEIFDDQFSVERPDGSNFTLKIRSTKLEDSAMYFCASSADRTEETQYFGPGTRLLVL.

In its sample, this clonotype was seen a few times. The rearrangement links TRBV15 to TRBJ2-6; no reliable D call. Trimming took 6 bases from V and 2 from J, leaving 14 bases between them. The CDR3 runs 16 residues. The germline gives CDR1 LNHNV, CDR2 YYDKDF (reference sequence). The CDR3 reads CATSTHRWAGANVLTF. CDR3 nucleotide sequence: TGTGCCACCAGTACCCATCGGTGGGCTGGGGCCAACGTCCTGACTTTC. Supplemented by reference TRBV15 and TRBJ2-6, the full variable domain reads DAMVIQNPRYQVTQFGKPVTLSCSQTLNHNVMYWYQQKSSQAPKLLFHYYDKDFNNEADTPDNFQSRRPNTSFCFLDIRSPGLGDTAMYLCATSTHRWAGANVLTFGAGSRLTVL.

The V gene is TRBV20-1, the J gene TRBJ2-3; unclear D gene. Trimming stripped 0 bases from V and 3 bases from J, with 10 bases between. The CDR3 has 14 residues. The V gene's germline CDR1 is DFQATT and CDR2 SNEGSKA (reference sequence). The CDR3 sequence: CSARDAKGTDTQYF. The CDR3 DNA sequence: TGCAGTGCTAGAGATGCGAAGGGTACAGATACGCAGTATTTT.

This clonotype was picked up many times. V is TRBV20-1 and J is TRBJ1-2; 9 bases align to TRBD1. Germline V gene sequence: CDR1 DFQATT, CDR2 SNEGSKA (reference sequence). The ends lost 3 bases at V and 3 bases at J; junction bases unmatched: 2. The CDR3 spans 13 residues. The chain's CDR3 is CSARTGGDYGYTF. CDR3 bases: TGCAGTGCTAGGACAGGGGGGGACTATGGCTACACCTTC.